Listed below are T cell receptor beta chains from one sample, sequenced in a study of shared clonotypes between healthy human individuals. TCRdb's table, derived via immunoSEQ multiplex PCR, lists solely in-frame clones and lacks some. The sample has around 1.6 million clones, around 98% seen once; the top ten hold approximately 0.44%. Sequenced material: naive CD4+ T cells sorted from blood. The origin of the receptors is a man aged 25-40 years in good health. Each CDR3 is given with its conserved first and last residue. Each record gives: V gene, J gene, D gene, clone size, CDR3 DNA, CDR3 protein. A D gene is named only where the DNA matches it firmly. Not all rows give a size; the values are once, few, many and, for expanded clones, a class.

v_call: TRBV10-3
j_call: TRBJ1-5
d_call: .
clone_size: .
cdr3_nt: TGTGCCACCTGGGACGACCGGAGTCAGCCCCAGCATTTT
cdr3_aa: CATWDDRSQPQHF

v_call: TRBV5-5
j_call: TRBJ2-5
d_call: .
clone_size: .
cdr3_nt: TGTGCCAGTTACCGGGCCCCCCAAGAGACCCAGTACTTC
cdr3_aa: CASYRAPQETQYF

v_call: TRBV2
j_call: TRBJ2-7
d_call: .
clone_size: .
cdr3_nt: TGTGCCAGCAGCCAGACTAGTACGCAGTACTTC
cdr3_aa: CASSQTSTQYF

v_call: TRBV19
j_call: TRBJ1-2
d_call: TRBD1
clone_size: once
cdr3_nt: TGTGCCAGTAACAGGGGCAGGGATGCTTATGGCTACACCTTC
cdr3_aa: CASNRGRDAYGYTF

v_call: TRBV11-3
j_call: TRBJ1-4
d_call: TRBD1
clone_size: .
cdr3_nt: TGTGCCAGCAGCCGGGGGACAGGCGCAACTAATGAAAAACTGTTTTTT
cdr3_aa: CASSRGTGATNEKLFF

v_call: TRBV19
j_call: TRBJ1-5
d_call: TRBD1
clone_size: .
cdr3_nt: TGTGCCAGTAGTACGCGACAGGGAAGCAATCAGCCCCAGCATTTT
cdr3_aa: CASSTRQGSNQPQHF

v_call: TRBV5-1
j_call: TRBJ2-1
d_call: .
clone_size: .
cdr3_nt: TGCGCCAGCAGCTTGGGTGGGGGTGGCAGTTTCTCCTACAATGAGCAGTTCTTC
cdr3_aa: CASSLGGGGSFSYNEQFF

v_call: TRBV7-9
j_call: TRBJ2-7
d_call: TRBD1
clone_size: once
cdr3_nt: TGTGCCAGCAGCTTCTCGGACAGGGGTTACGAGCAGTACTTC
cdr3_aa: CASSFSDRGYEQYF

v_call: TRBV27
j_call: TRBJ2-2
d_call: .
clone_size: .
cdr3_nt: TGTGCCAGCAGTTTACCCTTGACCGGGGAGCTGTTTTTT
cdr3_aa: CASSLPLTGELFF

v_call: TRBV6-5
j_call: TRBJ1-4
d_call: TRBD1
clone_size: .
cdr3_nt: TGTGCCAGCAGTTACCGGGACAGGGCTGAAGAACTGTTTTTT
cdr3_aa: CASSYRDRAEELFF

v_call: TRBV5-5
j_call: TRBJ1-2
d_call: .
clone_size: .
cdr3_nt: TGTGCCAGCAGCCAAACTCTTAGGGAGGGCTACACCTTC
cdr3_aa: CASSQTLREGYTF

v_call: TRBV7-9
j_call: TRBJ1-4
d_call: .
clone_size: .
cdr3_nt: TGTGCCAGCAGGTCCCACCTAGGCGGATTTAATGAAAAACTGTTTTTT
cdr3_aa: CASRSHLGGFNEKLFF

v_call: TRBV4-1
j_call: TRBJ1-5
d_call: .
clone_size: .
cdr3_nt: TGCGCCAGCAGCCAAGAATCCCAGAATCAGCCCCAGCATTTT
cdr3_aa: CASSQESQNQPQHF

v_call: TRBV4-3
j_call: TRBJ2-7
d_call: .
clone_size: once
cdr3_nt: TGCGCCAGCAGCCAAGACTCTGGCTCCTACTACGAGCAGTACTTC
cdr3_aa: CASSQDSGSYYEQYF

v_call: TRBV5-4
j_call: TRBJ2-3
d_call: TRBD2
clone_size: .
cdr3_nt: TGTGCCAGCAGACGGGGACTAGCGGAAGTCAGCACAGATACGCAGTATTTT
cdr3_aa: CASRRGLAEVSTDTQYF

v_call: TRBV2
j_call: TRBJ2-7
d_call: .
clone_size: once
cdr3_nt: TGTGCCAGCAGTGACCCACCCCGCGAGCAGTACTTC
cdr3_aa: CASSDPPREQYF

v_call: TRBV7-9
j_call: TRBJ1-3
d_call: .
clone_size: .
cdr3_nt: TGTGCCAGCAGCAGGGACATTTCTGGAAACACCATATATTTT
cdr3_aa: CASSRDISGNTIYF

v_call: TRBV5-4
j_call: TRBJ2-7
d_call: .
clone_size: .
cdr3_nt: TGTGCCAGCAGCGGAGGAGCTCCGATTAGTGGTTACGAGCAGTACTTC
cdr3_aa: CASSGGAPISGYEQYF

v_call: TRBV13
j_call: TRBJ2-7
d_call: .
clone_size: .
cdr3_nt: TGTGCCAGCAGCAACATAAGACAGGGAGGACCCTACGAGCAGTACTTC
cdr3_aa: CASSNIRQGGPYEQYF

v_call: TRBV7-8
j_call: TRBJ2-1
d_call: .
clone_size: .
cdr3_nt: TGTGCCAGCAGCTTAGCCTTCAATGAGCAGTTCTTC
cdr3_aa: CASSLAFNEQFF

v_call: TRBV6-5
j_call: TRBJ2-5
d_call: .
clone_size: once
cdr3_nt: TGTGCCAGCAGTTATGGGAGAGGAGAGACCCAGTACTTC
cdr3_aa: CASSYGRGETQYF

v_call: TRBV29-1
j_call: TRBJ2-1
d_call: .
clone_size: .
cdr3_nt: TGCAGCGTTGCCTGGGACATCTACAATGAGCAGTTCTTC
cdr3_aa: CSVAWDIYNEQFF

v_call: TRBV5-1
j_call: TRBJ1-4
d_call: TRBD1
clone_size: .
cdr3_nt: TGCGCCAGCAGCTTGTCAGGGGGCCCCGATGAAAAACTGTTTTTT
cdr3_aa: CASSLSGGPDEKLFF

v_call: TRBV7-9
j_call: TRBJ2-3
d_call: TRBD2
clone_size: .
cdr3_nt: TGTGCCAGCAGCTCAGCCGGGACTACGCCTAGCACAGATACGCAGTATTTT
cdr3_aa: CASSSAGTTPSTDTQYF

v_call: TRBV5-4
j_call: TRBJ2-7
d_call: TRBD1
clone_size: .
cdr3_nt: TGTGCCAGCAGCTTACAGGGGACGTGGGAGCAGTACTTC
cdr3_aa: CASSLQGTWEQYF

v_call: TRBV5-5
j_call: TRBJ2-3
d_call: TRBD2
clone_size: .
cdr3_nt: TGTGCCAGCAGCCCCTATCAGGGACTAGCGGGAACAGATACGCAGTATTTT
cdr3_aa: CASSPYQGLAGTDTQYF

v_call: TRBV29-1
j_call: TRBJ2-1
d_call: .
clone_size: .
cdr3_nt: TGCAGCGTGGGGGGGGCGCCGAGCTCCTACAATGAGCAGTTCTTC
cdr3_aa: CSVGGAPSSYNEQFF

v_call: TRBV4-1
j_call: TRBJ2-1
d_call: TRBD2
clone_size: .
cdr3_nt: TGCGCCAGCAGCAGACTAGCGGGAGTGGGCAATGAGCAGTTCTTC
cdr3_aa: CASSRLAGVGNEQFF

v_call: TRBV5-1
j_call: TRBJ2-7
d_call: .
clone_size: .
cdr3_nt: TGCGCCAGCAGGGAGCAGGGCAACTCCTACGAGCAGTACTTC
cdr3_aa: CASREQGNSYEQYF

v_call: TRBV5-6
j_call: TRBJ2-3
d_call: TRBD2
clone_size: .
cdr3_nt: TGTGCCAGCAGCGAAGCGGGAAGTACAGATACGCAGTATTTT
cdr3_aa: CASSEAGSTDTQYF

v_call: TRBV27
j_call: TRBJ2-7
d_call: .
clone_size: .
cdr3_nt: TGTGCCAGCAGTACTTCTCGGACCTCCTACGAGCAGTACTTC
cdr3_aa: CASSTSRTSYEQYF

v_call: TRBV18
j_call: TRBJ2-7
d_call: .
clone_size: .
cdr3_nt: TGTGCCAGCTCACCATTCCAATCCGAGCAGTACTTC
cdr3_aa: CASSPFQSEQYF

v_call: TRBV11-2
j_call: TRBJ2-5
d_call: TRBD1
clone_size: .
cdr3_nt: TGTGCCAGCAGTAATCGGGACAGAGTTGGAGAGACCCAGTACTTC
cdr3_aa: CASSNRDRVGETQYF

v_call: TRBV19
j_call: TRBJ2-3
d_call: TRBD2
clone_size: .
cdr3_nt: TGTGCCAGTAGTTCAACTAGCGGGAGCCGCACGGGTACGCAGTATTTT
cdr3_aa: CASSSTSGSRTGTQYF

v_call: TRBV5-4
j_call: TRBJ2-3
d_call: TRBD2
clone_size: .
cdr3_nt: TGTGCCAGCAGCCGAACTAGCGGGAGAGAGACAGATACGCAGTATTTT
cdr3_aa: CASSRTSGRETDTQYF

v_call: TRBV2
j_call: TRBJ2-2
d_call: TRBD1
clone_size: once
cdr3_nt: TGTGCCAGCATTCGGACAGGGCTGAACACCGGGGAGCTGTTTTTT
cdr3_aa: CASIRTGLNTGELFF

v_call: TRBV19
j_call: TRBJ1-5
d_call: .
clone_size: .
cdr3_nt: TGTGCCAGTAGGATTCAGGGCAGCAATCAGCCCCAGCATTTT
cdr3_aa: CASRIQGSNQPQHF

v_call: TRBV5-1
j_call: TRBJ2-6
d_call: .
clone_size: .
cdr3_nt: TGCGCCAGCAGCTTTTCCAGTTCTGGGGCCAACGTCCTGACTTTC
cdr3_aa: CASSFSSSGANVLTF

v_call: TRBV4-3
j_call: TRBJ2-7
d_call: .
clone_size: .
cdr3_nt: TGCGCCAGCAGCCAAGACGGGTTAGGCAGGGAGTCCTACGAGCAGTACTTC
cdr3_aa: CASSQDGLGRESYEQYF

v_call: TRBV5-1
j_call: TRBJ2-7
d_call: .
clone_size: .
cdr3_nt: TGCGCCAGCAGCTCGAACGATGAATACGAGCAGTACTTC
cdr3_aa: CASSSNDEYEQYF

v_call: TRBV18
j_call: TRBJ2-5
d_call: .
clone_size: .
cdr3_nt: TGTGCCAGCTCACCACTCCCGCCGAGTAGAGAGACCCAGTACTTC
cdr3_aa: CASSPLPPSRETQYF

v_call: TRBV4-1
j_call: TRBJ1-3
d_call: TRBD1
clone_size: .
cdr3_nt: TGCGCCAGCAGCCAGCTCCGGGACAGTGGAAACACCATATATTTT
cdr3_aa: CASSQLRDSGNTIYF

v_call: TRBV6-5
j_call: TRBJ2-7
d_call: .
clone_size: .
cdr3_nt: TGTGCCAGCAGTCACCGTGGGGGAACGGCGCAGTACTTC
cdr3_aa: CASSHRGGTAQYF

v_call: TRBV7-9
j_call: TRBJ2-1
d_call: .
clone_size: .
cdr3_nt: TGTGCCGGTGGACTACAGCAGGTTGGGCAGTTCTTC
cdr3_aa: CAGGLQQVGQFF

v_call: TRBV11-2
j_call: TRBJ2-7
d_call: TRBD1
clone_size: once
cdr3_nt: TGTGCCAGCAGCTTAGTTGCGGACAGGTCCTACGAGCAGTACTTC
cdr3_aa: CASSLVADRSYEQYF

v_call: TRBV7-9
j_call: TRBJ1-3
d_call: .
clone_size: .
cdr3_nt: TGTGCCAGCAGCTTATTGGCAGGCTCTGGAAACACCATATATTTT
cdr3_aa: CASSLLAGSGNTIYF

v_call: TRBV7-3
j_call: TRBJ2-1
d_call: .
clone_size: .
cdr3_nt: TGTGCCAGCACCAAGTCACCGACGGCCGGGGCTGAGCAGTTCTTC
cdr3_aa: CASTKSPTAGAEQFF

v_call: TRBV30
j_call: TRBJ2-1
d_call: .
clone_size: .
cdr3_nt: TGTGCCTGGGGTATGAGCTACAATGAGCAGTTCTTC
cdr3_aa: CAWGMSYNEQFF

v_call: TRBV29-1
j_call: TRBJ1-1
d_call: .
clone_size: .
cdr3_nt: TGCAGCGTTATGAGGGCCGGGATGAACACTGAAGCTTTCTTT
cdr3_aa: CSVMRAGMNTEAFF

v_call: TRBV18
j_call: TRBJ2-5
d_call: .
clone_size: .
cdr3_nt: TGTGCCAGCTCCCCGCCCGCAGAGACCCAGTACTTC
cdr3_aa: CASSPPAETQYF

v_call: TRBV11-2
j_call: TRBJ2-5
d_call: .
clone_size: .
cdr3_nt: TGTGCCAGCAGCCCAACCAGGGGGGGGACCCAGTACTTC
cdr3_aa: CASSPTRGGTQYF

v_call: TRBV19
j_call: TRBJ1-5
d_call: .
clone_size: .
cdr3_nt: TGTGCCAGTAGTATATTTGGTCGGCAGACGAATCAGCCCCAGCATTTT
cdr3_aa: CASSIFGRQTNQPQHF

v_call: TRBV7-9
j_call: TRBJ2-1
d_call: .
clone_size: .
cdr3_nt: TGTGCCAGCAGCTTAAGGCCCGATGGAGTCAATGAGCAGTTCTTC
cdr3_aa: CASSLRPDGVNEQFF

v_call: TRBV20-1
j_call: TRBJ2-3
d_call: .
clone_size: once
cdr3_nt: TGCAGTGCACCGAGGGGGGATACGCAGTATTTT
cdr3_aa: CSAPRGDTQYF

v_call: TRBV6-1
j_call: TRBJ2-6
d_call: .
clone_size: .
cdr3_nt: TGTGCCAGCAGTGAAGCGGGACGGCGCCACTCTGGGGCCAACGTCCTGACTTTC
cdr3_aa: CASSEAGRRHSGANVLTF

v_call: TRBV6-6
j_call: TRBJ1-2
d_call: .
clone_size: .
cdr3_nt: TGTGCCAGCAGTTACCTCTCGGAGGGCTACACCTTC
cdr3_aa: CASSYLSEGYTF

v_call: TRBV30
j_call: TRBJ2-2
d_call: .
clone_size: .
cdr3_nt: TGTGCCTGGGACCGATCTAGTTTCCACACCGGGGAGCTGTTTTTT
cdr3_aa: CAWDRSSFHTGELFF